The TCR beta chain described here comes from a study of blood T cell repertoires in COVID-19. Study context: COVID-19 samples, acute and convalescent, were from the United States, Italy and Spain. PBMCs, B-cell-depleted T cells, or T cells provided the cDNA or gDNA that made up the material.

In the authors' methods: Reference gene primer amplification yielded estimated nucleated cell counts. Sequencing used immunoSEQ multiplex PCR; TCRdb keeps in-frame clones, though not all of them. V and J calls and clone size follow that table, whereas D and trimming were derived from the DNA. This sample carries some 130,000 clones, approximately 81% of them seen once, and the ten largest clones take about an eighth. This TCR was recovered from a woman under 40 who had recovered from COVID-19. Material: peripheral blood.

The CDR3 region is CASSETVRLNTEAFF. CDR3 coding DNA: TGTGCCAGCAGTGAGACTGTGAGGTTGAACACTGAAGCTTTCTTT. The rearrangement links TRBV2 to TRBJ1-1; D is ambiguous. The germline V gene has CDR1 SNHLY and CDR2 FYNNEI. Trimming pared 3 bases from V and 0 bases from J, leaving 11 bases between. CDR3 length equals 15 residues.